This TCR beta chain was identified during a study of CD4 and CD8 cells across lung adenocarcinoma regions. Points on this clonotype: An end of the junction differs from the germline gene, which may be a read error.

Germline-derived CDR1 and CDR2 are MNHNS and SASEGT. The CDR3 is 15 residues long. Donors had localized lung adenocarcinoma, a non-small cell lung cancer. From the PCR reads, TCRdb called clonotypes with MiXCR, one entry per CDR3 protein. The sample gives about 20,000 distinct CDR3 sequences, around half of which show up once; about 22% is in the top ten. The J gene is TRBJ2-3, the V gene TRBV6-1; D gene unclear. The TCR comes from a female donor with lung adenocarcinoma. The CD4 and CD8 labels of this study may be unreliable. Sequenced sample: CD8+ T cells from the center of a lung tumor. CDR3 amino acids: CARGLQAVNTDAQFF. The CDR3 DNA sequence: TGTGCCAGGGGCCTCCAGGCTGTAAACACAGATGCGCAGTTTTTT.